A single sample gave rise to the 24 T cell receptor delta chains below, sequenced in a study of gamma-delta chains in newborns, infants, children. TCRdb applied CATT to the reads for clone calling. The profile shows under 3,500 delta-chain clones, about 43% of them singletons. The source material was blood, sampled at baseline. Receptors originate from a child who received the measles vaccine.

This clone was seen a handful of times. A much bigger clone sits one base away, suggesting this may be a read error. The rearrangement links TRDV1 to TRDJ1; D ambiguous. In germline, CDR1 is TSWWSYY, CDR2 QGS. This CDR3 contains 13 residues. With 5 bases removed from V and 5 bases from J, the gap between germline ends came to 12 bases. This CDR3 is CALGNYREDKLIF. As DNA, the CDR3 is TGTGCTCTTGGGAATTACAGAGAGGATAAACTCATCTTT.

As concerns this clone: A much larger clone lies one base from this, so it may be a read error. The V call is TRDV3, the J call TRDJ1, with D possibly TRDD3 on 6 matching bases. Germline loops: CDR1 TVYSNPD, CDR2 GDNSRS (reference sequence). Trimming stripped 1 base from V and 5 bases from J, with 29 bases between. This CDR3 region has 18 residues. CDR3 sequence reads: CAFIPPVDTPGLADKLIF. The DNA for the CDR3 is TGTGCCTTTATACCCCCCGTGGATACCCCGGGTCTTGCTGATAAACTCATCTTT.

Comments on this clone: One end of the junction does not line up with germline, which may come from a read error. The chain is built from TRDV2 and TRDJ3; TRDD3 aligns across 13 bases. Germline CDR1 and CDR2: GEAIGNYY and EKD. The CDR3 has 18 residues. The CDR3 nucleotides are TGTGCCCGTGACACTGGGGGATACGCTTCCTGGGACACCCGACAGATGTTTTTC. The encoded protein is CARDTGGYASWDTRQMFF.

This clone has only a few counts. This sequence may be a read error, since a much larger clone differs from it by one base. The V call is TRDV1, the J call TRDJ1; 13 nucleotides line up with TRDD3. The CDR3 has 23 residues. The germline CDR1 and CDR2 sequences are TSWWSYY and QGS. Written as DNA, the CDR3 is TGTGCTCTTGGGGAACTTAGGCCCTACTGGGGGATACGCGTCACCCGGACACCCGATAAACTCACCTTT. Translating gives CALGELRPYWGIRVTRTPDKLTF.

A word on this clone: Distinct nucleotide sequences in the sample also encode this CDR3. This chain joins TRDV3 and TRDJ1; D may be TRDD2 (6 bases). CDR1 TVYSNPD and CDR2 GDNSRS come from the germline V gene (reference sequence). This CDR3 comprises 18 residues. Trimming took off 4 bases at V and 0 bases at J, with 27 bases between the two ends. In DNA, the CDR3 is TGTGCCTGTGGCCTTCCGACGCTAGGGGAGCCGTACACCGATAAACTCATCTTT. It yields the protein CACGLPTLGEPYTDKLIF.

With regard to this clone: Since a much larger clone is just one base distant, this may be a read error. The chain employs TRDV2 and TRDJ3; D uncertain. This CDR3 comprises 17 residues. The germline CDR1 and CDR2 sequences are GEAIGNYY and EKD. The ends were cut back, 0 bases at V and 0 bases at J, with 8 bases in the middle. The CDR3 region is CACDTWRSSWDTRQMFF. In nucleotides, the CDR3 is TGTGCCTGTGACACCTGGAGGAGCTCCTGGGACACCCGACAGATGTTTTTC.

This clone is deemed medium-sized (0.01 to 0.1%). The chain has TRDV2 and TRDJ3, with D possibly TRDD3 on 6 matching bases. Trimming took off 0 bases at V and 3 bases at J, with 14 bases between the two ends. The germline V gene has CDR1 GEAIGNYY and CDR2 EKD. This CDR3 region has 18 residues. The CDR3 here is CACDTVTGSFWDTRQMFF. The CDR3 bases are TGTGCCTGTGACACCGTTACTGGGAGCTTCTGGGACACCCGACAGATGTTTTTC.

A few counts support this clone. The CDR3 region is CAASAPGGYTRPWDTRQMFF. In nucleotides, the CDR3 is TGTGCAGCAAGCGCGCCTGGGGGATACACAAGGCCCTGGGACACCCGACAGATGTTTTTC. This chain joins TRAV29/DV5 and TRDJ3, with 11 positions matching TRDD3. Germline-derived CDR1 and CDR2 are NSMFDY and ISSIKDK. The CDR3 covers 20 residues. Trimming cost V 0 bases and J 2 bases; bases outside gene matches: 10.

This clone was seen once. A read error is likely here: a far larger clone is one base away. This same CDR3 is encoded by further DNA sequences in the sample. The CDR3 bases are TGTGCTCTTGGGGAGCTTATTCCCTCACTGGGGGATGTTATCTCCGATAAACTCATCTTT. Amino acid sequence: CALGELIPSLGDVISDKLIF. The chain joins TRDV1 to TRDJ1; TRDD3 agrees at 10 bases. V trimming: 3 bases; J trimming: 3 bases; junction bases outside the gene matches: 19. This CDR3 contains 20 residues. Germline CDR1 TSWWSYY, CDR2 QGS.

This chain uses TRDV3 with TRDJ1; 10 nucleotides match TRDD3. This CDR3 spans 15 amino acids. V was pared by 2 bases and J by 4 bases, with 10 bases of the junction left unmatched. Germline lookup yields CDR1 TVYSNPD and CDR2 GDNSRS (reference sequence). The CDR3 sequence: CAFLWWGIQVDKLIF. CDR3 coding DNA: TGTGCCTTTTTGTGGTGGGGGATACAGGTCGATAAACTCATCTTT. Filled out from reference TRDV3 and TRDJ1, the complete variable domain reads CDKVTQSSPDQTVASGSEVVLLCTYDTVYSNPDLFWYRIRPDYSFQFVFYGDNSRSEGADFTQGRFSVKHILTQKAFHLVISPVRTEDSATYYCAFLWWGIQVDKLIFGKGTRVTVEP.

A remark on this clone: A much larger clone is a single base away; this may be a read error. At the DNA level, this CDR3 is encoded by other sequences in the same sample as well. The gene calls are TRDV1 and TRDJ1, with 9 bases lining up with TRDD2. The CDR3 length is 20 residues. With V trimmed by 4 bases and J by 0 bases, 18 bases remained unmatched. The germline V gene encodes CDR1 TSWWSYY and CDR2 QGS. CDR3 sequence: CALGALPTGDHLGYTDKLIF. The CDR3 DNA is TGTGCTCTTGGGGCCCTTCCTACCGGAGACCACCTAGGGTACACCGATAAACTCATCTTT.

Worth noting for this clone: The sample holds other DNA sequences that translate to the same CDR3. This chain uses TRDV1 with TRDJ1; TRDD3 aligns across 10 bases. V lost 6 bases to trimming and J lost 3 bases; unmatched junction nucleotides: 19. CDR1 and CDR2 from the germline V gene are TSWWSYY and QGS. The CDR3 totals 19 residues. The CDR3 region has the DNA TGTGCTCTTGGCGACCCCCCCAGGGGGCGTACTGGGGGATCCGATAAACTCATCTTT. Its protein is CALGDPPRGRTGGSDKLIF.

A remark on this clone: This could be a read error, since a much larger clone is one nucleotide away. The J gene is TRDJ2, the V gene TRAV29/DV5, with D perhaps matching TRDD3 (7 bases). The germline V gene has CDR1 NSMFDY and CDR2 ISSIKDK. The CDR3 contains 18 residues. The chain's CDR3 is CAASASYWDTTLAAQLFF. The CDR3 bases are TGTGCAGCAAGCGCGTCCTACTGGGATACCACTTTGGCAGCACAACTCTTCTTT. The full variable domain, its missing parts supplied by reference TRAV29/DV5 and TRDJ2, is DQQVKQNSPSLSVQEGRISILNCDYTNSMFDYFLWYKKYPAEGPTFLISISSIKDKNEDGRFTVFLNKSAKHLSLHIVPSQPGDSAVYFCAASASYWDTTLAAQLFFGKGTQLIVEP.

A few counts support this clone. V and J are TRDV1 and TRDJ1; 8 nucleotides agree with TRDD3. V lost 3 bases, J lost 11 bases, and 29 bases stayed unmatched. Germline loops: CDR1 TSWWSYY, CDR2 QGS. The CDR3 runs to 20 residues. CDR3 DNA sequence: TGTGCTCTTGGGGACAAATTCCTCCGGCTAAATGGGGGATTCACCAATGGGCTCATCTTT. This encodes CALGDKFLRLNGGFTNGLIF.

In this sample, this clone is medium-sized (0.01 to 0.1%). The rearrangement joins TRAV29/DV5 to TRDJ1; 10 bases agree with TRDD3. The CDR3 has 17 amino acids. CDR1 is NSMFDY and CDR2 is ISSIKDK in the germline V gene. V lost 1 base and J lost 0; bases outside the gene matches: 9. The CDR3 loop is CAASFYWGISYTDKLIF. CDR3 bases: TGTGCAGCAAGCTTCTACTGGGGGATCTCGTACACCGATAAACTCATCTTT.

By sample fraction, this clone is large. The DNA is left out, because the CDR3 cannot be placed on it with certainty; the CDR3 is given as TCRdb lists it. This chain uses TRDV3 with TRDJ1. CDR1 is TVYSNPD, CDR2 GDNSRS, per germline (reference sequence). The CDR3 is made up of 13 amino acids, end residues included. CDR3: CAFGGGGTDKLIF.

This sequence joins TRDV3 and TRDJ1; D is ambiguous. V lost 3 bases, J lost 3 bases, and 11 bases lay in between. The CDR3 is 12 amino acids. Germline V lookup: CDR1 TVYSNPD, CDR2 GDNSRS (reference sequence). The CDR3 loop reads CALYCYADKLIF. The CDR3 coding sequence is TGTGCCTTGTACTGTTACGCCGATAAACTCATCTTT.

V and J are TRAV29/DV5 and TRDJ1, with D possibly TRDD3 on 7 matching bases. Germline CDR1 and CDR2: NSMFDY and ISSIKDK. Trimming pared 2 bases from V and 0 bases from J, leaving 41 bases between. This CDR3 region has 24 residues. The CDR3 reads CAARRGFGAPASYSYWGYTDKLIF. The CDR3 DNA follows: TGTGCAGCAAGGCGGGGCTTTGGGGCTCCCGCATCCTACTCATACTGGGGCTACACCGATAAACTCATCTTT.

This clone was counted a few times. The chain has TRDV1 and TRDJ1, with 10 bases matching TRDD3. CDR3 length equals 18 residues. J gave up 6 bases and V 2 bases, and 15 bases lay outside the gene matches. CDR1 is TSWWSYY, CDR2 QGS, per germline. DNA of the CDR3: TGTGCTCTTGGGGAAAAGCCAAGCTGGGGGATAGTGAGGAATAAACTCATCTTT. This codes for CALGEKPSWGIVRNKLIF.

Remarks on this clone: This sequence is one base from a far larger clone and is likely a read error. This rearrangement joins TRAV29/DV5 to TRDJ3; D gene unclear. The CDR3 runs to 15 residues. Looked up from germline, CDR1 is NSMFDY and CDR2 is ISSIKDK. The V gene lost 0 bases and the J gene lost 2 bases, with 6 bases spanning the gap. The DNA of the CDR3 is TGTGCAGCAAGCGCTCCCCCCTGGGACACCCGACAGATGTTTTTC. It codes for CAASAPPWDTRQMFF.

This clone was counted only a few times. Other DNA sequences in the sample encode the same CDR3. The V gene is TRDV2, the J gene TRDJ3; TRDD3 aligns across 13 bases. This CDR3 is 20 amino acids long. Trimming cost V 0 bases and J 0 bases; bases outside gene matches: 4. CDR1 is GEAIGNYY and CDR2 is EKD in the germline V gene. The CDR3 sequence is CACDTVLGDTRSWDTRQMFF. DNA for the CDR3: TGTGCCTGTGACACCGTACTGGGGGATACGCGCTCCTGGGACACCCGACAGATGTTTTTC.

Comment on this clone: The limits of the CDR3 on the DNA are not certain, so only TCRdb's listed CDR3 is given. The chain recombines TRAV29/DV5 with TRDJ1; no check of the table's D call, TRDD3, against the DNA was made. Germline loops: CDR1 NSMFDY, CDR2 ISSIKDK. The CDR3 length is 16 residues, termini included. CDR3: CSVLLCSKSYWGKLIF.

The V and J genes are TRAV29/DV5 and TRDJ1, with 13 bases identical to TRDD3. The V segment lost 0 bases and the J segment 0 bases; nucleotides outside the gene matches: 17. The CDR3 loop spans 21 amino acids. Germline CDR1 NSMFDY, CDR2 ISSIKDK. The chain's CDR3 is CAASGGLSSTGGYGNTDKLIF. The CDR3 bases are TGTGCAGCAAGCGGGGGCCTTTCCAGTACTGGGGGATACGGGAACACCGATAAACTCATCTTT.

This clone appeared a few times. V and J are TRDV2 and TRDJ1; D is possibly TRDD3 (6 bases). The CDR3 extends over 19 amino acids. CDR1 is GEAIGNYY, CDR2 EKD, per germline. Trimming cost V 0 bases and J 0 bases, with 22 bases left between them. DNA for the CDR3: TGTGCCTGTGACACCGTGGGAACGGGGATCCCCGATTACACCGATAAACTCATCTTT. It yields the protein CACDTVGTGIPDYTDKLIF.